The clone carrying this TCR beta chain occurred a few times. Its specificity is unknown. The data were obtained in a study of cytomegalovirus exposure and HLA in healthy donors. Study findings and constraints: Several top significant clusters appeared, in a later analysis, to be linked to common viral pathogens. Reportedly, TCR beta sequences accurately predicted HLA-A and HLA-B alleles in most subjects.

The PCR employed 60 Vbeta primers together with 13 Jbeta primers. The repertoire was sequenced with immunoSEQ multiplex PCR; TCRdb's copy has only in-frame clones and lacks some. The sample records more than 85,000 clones, 55% to 80% being singletons. The ends lost 3 bases at V and 5 bases at J; junction bases unmatched: 5. The CDR3 runs 15 residues. In germline, CDR1 is SGDLS, CDR2 YYNGEE. The donors (healthy individuals) were bone marrow donors. The sample comprised PBMCs. This sequence originates from a female donor in good health and CMV-seronegative. The chain uses TRBV9 and TRBJ1-5; 10 nucleotides match TRBD1. CDR3 DNA: TGTGCCAGCAGCGCCTCCGGGACAGGGGATCAGCCCCAGCATTTT. Amino acid sequence: CASSASGTGDQPQHF.